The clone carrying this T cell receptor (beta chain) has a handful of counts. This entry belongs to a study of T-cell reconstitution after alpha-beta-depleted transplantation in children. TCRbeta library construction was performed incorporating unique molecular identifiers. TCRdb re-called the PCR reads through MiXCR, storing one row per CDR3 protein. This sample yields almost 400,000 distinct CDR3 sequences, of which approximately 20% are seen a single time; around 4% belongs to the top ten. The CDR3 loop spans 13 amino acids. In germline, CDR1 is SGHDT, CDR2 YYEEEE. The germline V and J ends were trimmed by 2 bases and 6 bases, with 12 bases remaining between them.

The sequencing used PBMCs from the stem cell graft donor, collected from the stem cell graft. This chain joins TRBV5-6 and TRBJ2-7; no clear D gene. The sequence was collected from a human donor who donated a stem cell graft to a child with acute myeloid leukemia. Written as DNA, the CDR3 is TGTGCCAGCAGCTTAGGGATCCGAGCCGAGCAGTACTTC. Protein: CASSLGIRAEQYF.